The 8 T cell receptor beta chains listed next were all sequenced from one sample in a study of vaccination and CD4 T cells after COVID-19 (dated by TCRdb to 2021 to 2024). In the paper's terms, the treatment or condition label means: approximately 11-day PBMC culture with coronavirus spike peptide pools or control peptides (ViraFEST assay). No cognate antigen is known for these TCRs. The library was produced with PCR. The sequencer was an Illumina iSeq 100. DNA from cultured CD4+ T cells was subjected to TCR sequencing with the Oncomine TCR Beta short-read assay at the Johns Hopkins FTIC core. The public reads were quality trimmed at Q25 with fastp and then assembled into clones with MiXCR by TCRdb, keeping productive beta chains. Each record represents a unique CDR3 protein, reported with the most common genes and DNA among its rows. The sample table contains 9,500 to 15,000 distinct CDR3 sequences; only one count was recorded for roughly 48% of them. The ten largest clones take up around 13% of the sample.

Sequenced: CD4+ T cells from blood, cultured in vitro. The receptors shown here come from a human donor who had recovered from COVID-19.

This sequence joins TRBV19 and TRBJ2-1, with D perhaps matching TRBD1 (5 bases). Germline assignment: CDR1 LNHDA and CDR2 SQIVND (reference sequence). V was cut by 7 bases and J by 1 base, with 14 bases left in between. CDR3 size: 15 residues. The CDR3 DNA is TGTGCCAGTACCTCCTCGGACACATCCTACAATGAGCAGTTCTTC. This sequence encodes CASTSSDTSYNEQFF.

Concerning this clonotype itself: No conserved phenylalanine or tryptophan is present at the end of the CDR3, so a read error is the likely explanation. The CDR3 is CASSTYPRQAKYGYTS. For the CDR3, the DNA is TGTGCCAGTAGTACATACCCCCGACAGGCCAAATATGGCTACACCTCC. V usage is TRBV19 and J usage is TRBJ1-2; tentative D call: TRBD1 (6 bases). Germline V gives CDR1 LNHDA, CDR2 SQIVND (reference sequence). With 4 bases removed from V and 5 bases from J, the gap between germline ends came to 20 bases. The CDR3 covers 16 residues.

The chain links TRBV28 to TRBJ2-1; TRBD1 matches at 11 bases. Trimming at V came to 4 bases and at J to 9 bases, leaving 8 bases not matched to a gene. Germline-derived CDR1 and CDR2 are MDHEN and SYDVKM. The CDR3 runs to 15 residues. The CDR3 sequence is CASSSPGQGVGEQFF. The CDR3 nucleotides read TGTGCCAGCAGTTCTCCGGGACAGGGGGTGGGTGAGCAGTTCTTC.

The CDR3 region has the DNA TGTGCTAGTGGGTCTGGCCTCGGGACAGGCCACTACAATGAGCAGTTCTTC. Translated, it gives CASGSGLGTGHYNEQFF. The chain is built from TRBV12-5 and TRBJ2-1; 8 nucleotides line up with TRBD1. With 6 bases clipped from V and 3 bases from J, the junction kept 13 bases outside the gene matches. The CDR3 spans 17 residues. Germline CDR1 reads LGHNT; CDR2 reads FRNRAP.

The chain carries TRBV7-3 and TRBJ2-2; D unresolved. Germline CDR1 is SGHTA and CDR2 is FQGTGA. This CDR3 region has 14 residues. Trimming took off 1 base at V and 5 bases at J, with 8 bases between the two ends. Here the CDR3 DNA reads TGTGCCAGCAGCTTAAACATTGGTACCGGGGAGCTGTTTTTT. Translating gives CASSLNIGTGELFF.

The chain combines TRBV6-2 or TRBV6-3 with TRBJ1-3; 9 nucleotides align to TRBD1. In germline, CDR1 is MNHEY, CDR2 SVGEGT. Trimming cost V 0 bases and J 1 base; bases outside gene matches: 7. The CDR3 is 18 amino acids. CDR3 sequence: CASSYSTPGQGSGNTIYF. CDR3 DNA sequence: TGTGCCAGCAGTTACTCGACCCCCGGACAGGGGTCTGGAAACACCATATATTTT.

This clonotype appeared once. This CDR3 is CASSYFTYNEQFF. The DNA of the CDR3 is TGTGCCAGCAGTTATTTCACCTACAATGAGCAGTTCTTC. The chain has TRBV6-2 or TRBV6-3 and TRBJ2-1; the D is unclear. The CDR3 is 13 amino acids. Germline values: CDR1 MNHEY, CDR2 SVGEGT. Trimming left V 3 bases short and J 2 bases short, with 5 bases between.

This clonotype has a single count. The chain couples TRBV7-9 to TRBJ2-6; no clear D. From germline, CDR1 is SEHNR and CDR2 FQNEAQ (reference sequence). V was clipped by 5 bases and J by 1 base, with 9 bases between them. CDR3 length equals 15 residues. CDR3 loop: CASSRQISGANVLTF. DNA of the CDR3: TGTGCCAGCAGCAGGCAGATTTCTGGGGCCAACGTCCTGACTTTC.